The entry that follows covers one TCR beta chain sequence. A quantity of about 0.45 to 1 ug RNA underwent reverse transcription using random hexamers. It was immunoSEQ multiplex PCR that amplified TCR beta CDR3 across 54 Vbeta and 13 Jbeta. TCRdb processed the immunoSEQ multiplex PCR reads anew with MiXCR; each CDR3 protein has one entry. The sample includes about 150,000 distinct CDR3 sequences, around 96% seen only once; the top ten take over 0.1%. These data come from a study of CD8 T cells in Susac syndrome. CDR1 is SGHRS and CDR2 is YFSETQ in the germline V gene. Trimming removed 3 bases from V and 1 base from J, with 20 bases in between. CDR3 size: 17 residues. CD8+ and CD4+ T cells circulating in blood were sequenced for TCR beta.

The clonotype comes from a human donor with multiple sclerosis. The J gene is TRBJ2-7, the V gene TRBV5-1; D remains unclear. Sequencing input: CD4+ T cells from PBMCs. The CDR3 DNA is TGCGCCAGCAGCTCAGCCGGACGCGGAAGTGGATCCTACGAGCAGTACTTC. Translating gives CASSSAGRGSGSYEQYF. The whole variable domain, filled in from reference TRBV5-1 and TRBJ2-7, reads KAGVTQTPRYLIKTRGQQVTLSCSPISGHRSVSWYQQTPGQGLQFLFEYFSETQRNKGNFPGRFSGRQFSNSRSEMNVSTLELGDSALYLCASSSAGRGSGSYEQYFGPGTRLTVT.